One sample yielded the 9 T cell receptor beta chains listed below, sequenced in a study of cytomegalovirus exposure and HLA in healthy donors. 60 Vbeta and 13 Jbeta primers were used in PCR. Some clones are missing from TCRdb's copy, which holds only in-frame ones; the method was immunoSEQ multiplex PCR. The repertoire consists of 150,000 or so clones, with 65% to 85% occurring once and the leading ten covering 1% to 1.5%. The specimen sequenced was PBMCs. All receptors come from a man aged 50 to 60 in good health and CMV-seropositive.

The chain has TRBV6-6 and TRBJ1-3; 7 bases line up with TRBD1. The trim removed 7 bases at V and 5 bases at J, leaving 2 bases unmatched. CDR3 size: 12 residues. Germline V gives CDR1 MNHNY, CDR2 SVGAGI (reference sequence). This chain's CDR3 is CASMTGRNTIYF. The CDR3 region has the DNA TGTGCCAGCATGACAGGGCGAAACACCATATATTTT.

The rearrangement uses TRBV5-4 and TRBJ2-7; 7 nucleotides match TRBD2. Trimming at V came to 4 bases and at J to 2 bases, leaving 9 bases not matched to a gene. This CDR3 is 15 amino acids long. Germline V gene lookup returns CDR1 SGHNT and CDR2 YYREEE (reference sequence). CDR3 loop: CASSPSSGEAYEQYF. For the CDR3, the DNA is TGTGCCAGCAGCCCGTCCAGCGGGGAGGCCTACGAGCAGTACTTC.

This chain links TRBV5-1 with TRBJ2-5; possible D gene TRBD1, 6 bases. The V gene's germline CDR1 is SGHRS and CDR2 YFSETQ. CDR3 size: 15 residues. V lost 5 bases and J 2 bases, leaving 16 bases between the germline ends. The CDR3 nucleotides are TGCGCCAGCAGTACTGGGACAAGAACACAAGAGACCCAGTACTTC. It translates to CASSTGTRTQETQYF.

This clone was detected once. The chain carries TRBV7-3 and TRBJ2-2; D possibly corresponds to TRBD2 (5 bases). V gave up 1 base and J gave up 5 bases, with 5 bases separating them. The CDR3 runs to 13 residues. Per the germline V gene, CDR1 is SGHTA and CDR2 is FQGTGA. The CDR3 protein is CASSLRGTGELFF. In nucleotides, the CDR3 is TGTGCCAGCAGCTTAAGAGGGACCGGGGAGCTGTTTTTT.

This chain connects TRBV28 to TRBJ1-3; tentative D call: TRBD1 (5 bases). Germline V lookup: CDR1 MDHEN, CDR2 SYDVKM. The V end was cut by 3 bases, the J end by 0 bases, with 9 bases between. CDR3 size: 15 residues. The chain's CDR3 is CASSLWQGSGNTIYF. As DNA, the CDR3 is TGTGCCAGCAGTTTGTGGCAGGGCTCTGGAAACACCATATATTTT.

V and J are TRBV7-2 and TRBJ2-4; a weak D match, TRBD1 (5 bases). Trimming cost V 0 bases and J 1 base, with 10 bases left between them. Germline V CDR1 and CDR2: SGHTA, FQGNSA. The CDR3 extends over 16 amino acids. For the CDR3, the DNA is TGTGCCAGCAGCTTAGCCGCCCAGGGTGCCAAAAACATTCAGTACTTC. Its protein is CASSLAAQGAKNIQYF.

The CDR3 DNA follows: TGTGCCAGCAGCTCGCATGGCGGGGGAGAAGAGACCCAGTACTTC. Translation gives CASSSHGGGEETQYF. The chain couples TRBV11-3 to TRBJ2-5, with 7 bases matching TRBD2. With V trimmed by 4 bases and J by 3 bases, 8 bases remained unmatched. Germline CDR1 SGHNT, CDR2 YENEEA. The CDR3 is made up of 15 amino acids. The variable domain in full, completed from reference TRBV11-3 and TRBJ2-5, reads EAGVVQSPRYKIIEKKQPVAFWCNPISGHNTLYWYLQNLGQGPELLIRYENEEAVDDSQLPKDRFSAERLKGVDSTLKIQPAELGDSAVYLCASSSHGGGEETQYFGPGTRLLVL.

The genes are TRBV2 and TRBJ2-7, with a possible D match to TRBD2 (6 bases). Germline CDR1 is SNHLY and CDR2 is FYNNEI. CDR3 size: 15 residues. V lost 8 bases to trimming and J lost 2 bases, with 19 bases between them. The CDR3 DNA is TGTGCCAGCCTTTTCTCCGGGACTTCTCCCTACGAGCAGTACTTC. It specifies CASLFSGTSPYEQYF.

This chain uses TRBV20-1 with TRBJ2-3; D remains unclear. Germline loops: CDR1 DFQATT, CDR2 SNEGSKA (reference sequence). The CDR3 runs to 11 residues. Trimming removed 1 base from V and 4 bases from J, with 3 bases in between. The CDR3 is CSARGPDTQYF. The CDR3 bases are TGCAGTGCTAGAGGGCCAGATACGCAGTATTTT.